This TCR beta chain comes out of a study of blood T cells in healthy people across ages (dated by TCRdb to between 2015 and 2017). In the study overall: In model experiments, template switching captured roughly one uniquely barcoded TCR beta cDNA molecule for every two T cells. Using deep sequencing normalized with unique cDNA molecular identifiers, the study measured how TCR beta repertoire diversity changes with age. The donors were split into four age groups: young (average around 15 years), middle-aged (over 35), aged (62) and long-lived (approximately 80). To avoid experimental bias, donors of different ages were randomly spread across the sequencing lanes. The study analyzed two additional independent replicas of 1 million unique cDNA reads from the same blood draw for two donors, one aged 18 to 29 and one aged 80 or older.

V and J are truncated by 5 bases and 3 bases respectively, leaving an intervening sequence of 13 bases. Spanning cysteine to phenylalanine, the CDR3 consists of 14 amino acids. Of all the DNA, just the CDR3 is kept, 42 bases in frame from base 1. The germline V gene provides CDR1 SGHTA and CDR2 FQGNSA. The library was generated by 5' RACE. The data were produced on an Illumina HiSeq 2500. A second roughly 6 to 11 cycle PCR used a sample-barcoded 5' primer and a J-beta primer mix. A unique molecular identifier was introduced onto each TCR beta cDNA molecule by a template-switch 5' adaptor carrying 12 random nucleotides. Each sample yielded at least 2.5 million CDR3-containing paired-end reads. All of the RNA was converted into first-strand cDNA using the Mint cDNA synthesis kit, with a TRBC-specific oligonucleotide serving as the primer. After uracil-DNA glycosylase treatment, a first 18-cycle PCR used universal primers M1SS and BC2_uni_R on all cDNA. The authors processed their data as follows. Each sample was normalized by randomly selecting 1 million high-quality reads, each carrying a distinct molecular identifier. Instead of being binned into consensus sequences, reads with shared molecular identifiers were discarded. CDR3 identification, clonotype clustering and error correction used MiTCR with a Q25 quality threshold and the strictest error-elimination algorithm. A nonparametric unseen species model using Euler transformation provided a lower-bound estimate of total TCR beta diversity. TCRdb reprocessed the public reads (quality trimming at Q25 with fastp, clone calling with MiXCR) and kept in-frame beta chains. Rows matching on CDR3 protein sequence are summarized as one entry with the most common DNA and genes. V and J calls and clone size were set by TCRdb, not the authors. Here the sample has 1.5 million to 2 million distinct CDR3 sequences; 49% occur a single time. The ten largest make up 2.1% of the sample.

On this clonotype: There is no known antigen for this receptor. The record has no base qualities; no much larger clone is one base away.

The research as a whole found: Total diversity estimates from one million sequenced T cells were considered lower bounds and underestimates. Conclusive comparison of naive and antigen-experienced compartments was prevented by the profiling of bulk unsorted PBMCs. Donor CMV infection status was unknown, potentially confounding age-related changes in expanded clonotypes. Compared with the aged group, the long-lived group had more naive CD4+ T cells, fewer expanded clones and increased TCR diversity, a pattern suggesting age selection. Observed TCR beta diversity per million T cells fell roughly linearly with age, and a significant reduction was already apparent by age around 44. A strong correlation was found between observed TCR beta diversity and the percentage of naive T cells measured by flow cytometry.

The roughly 42 donors, aged about 6 to 100 years, were systemically healthy Caucasian individuals from Russia. Approximately 10 milliliters of peripheral blood were collected from each donor into EDTA-treated Vacutainer tubes. Ficoll-Paque density-gradient centrifugation was used to isolate PBMCs, with at least 6 million obtained per sample. Total RNA was extracted from PBMCs with Trizol reagent, with at least 6 micrograms obtained per sample. For every donor, an aliquot of PBMCs went through flow cytometry to measure the percentages of naive CD45RAhigh/CD27high T cells. The sequence came from a woman in her forties in good health. This chain is built from TRBV7-2 and TRBJ1-1, with no confident D gene call. The sequencing input was blood. At the DNA level, the sequence is TGTGCCAGCAGCAACGGGAAAACGCACACTGAAGCTTTCTTT. This encodes CASSNGKTHTEAFF.